The rows below give T cell receptor beta chains drawn from one sample of a study of blood T cell repertoires in COVID-19. Only in-frame clones appear in the TCRdb table, and some are missing; sequencing was by immunoSEQ multiplex PCR. This table has about 320,000 clones, 90% appearing once. The sequencing input was PBMCs or T cells enriched from blood (not recorded which). Source of these receptors: a man in his sixties who had recovered from COVID-19. The CDR3 runs from the conserved cysteine through the conserved F or W. D genes are given only for firm matches. A row's size may be missing; if present it is once, few, many or a size class.

d_call	j_call	clone_size	v_call	cdr3_aa	cdr3_nt
NA	TRBJ2-1	NA	TRBV6-1	CASSEGDSFLGNEQFF	TGTGCCAGCAGTGAAGGAGACAGCTTCTTAGGCAATGAGCAGTTCTTC
NA	TRBJ1-1	once	TRBV2	CASSEQGGLETEAFF	TGTGCCAGCAGTGAACAAGGAGGGCTCGAGACTGAAGCTTTCTTT
NA	TRBJ1-3	NA	TRBV30	CAWSVGSPGAIYF	TGTGCCTGGAGTGTTGGATCACCGGGGGCCATATATTTT
TRBD1	TRBJ1-2	NA	TRBV4-2	CASSQGTVTYGYTF	TGTGCCAGCAGCCAGGGGACAGTAACCTATGGCTACACCTTC
NA	TRBJ1-6	NA	TRBV19	CAAGGPGANSPLHF	TGTGCCGCCGGCGGGCCAGGAGCAAATTCACCCCTCCACTTT
TRBD2	TRBJ2-7	NA	TRBV7-8	CASSLGGSGRIYEQYF	TGTGCCAGCAGCTTAGGGGGTAGCGGGAGGATCTACGAGCAGTACTTC
NA	TRBJ1-4	NA	TRBV5-1	CASSQQGATNEKLFF	TGCGCCAGCAGCCAACAGGGAGCAACTAATGAAAAACTGTTTTTT
TRBD2	TRBJ2-3	NA	TRBV7-7	CASSRTSGRSTDTQYF	TGTGCTAGCAGCCGAACTAGCGGGAGATCCACAGATACGCAGTATTTT
TRBD2	TRBJ2-1	NA	TRBV29-1	CSVDGNPAGGLTFDEQFF	TGCAGCGTTGATGGGAATCCAGCGGGAGGGCTTACGTTTGATGAGCAGTTCTTC
TRBD1	TRBJ1-6	NA	TRBV2	CASRTGGQNSPLHF	TGTGCCAGCAGGACAGGGGGTCAAAATTCACCCCTCCACTTT
TRBD2	TRBJ2-5	NA	TRBV5-8	CASSFGRGGTQYF	TGTGCCAGCAGCTTCGGGAGGGGTGGGACCCAGTACTTC
NA	TRBJ2-3	NA	TRBV9	CASSARTSTDTQYF	TGTGCCAGCAGCGCACGCACTAGCACAGATACGCAGTATTTT
TRBD2	TRBJ2-3	once	TRBV10-3	CAIMERGYTDTQYF	TGTGCCATCATGGAGCGGGGGTACACAGATACGCAGTATTTT
NA	TRBJ1-1	NA	TRBV28	CASSLTGGTEAFF	TGTGCCAGCAGTTTAACCGGCGGCACTGAAGCTTTCTTT
TRBD2	TRBJ2-1	once	TRBV5-1	CASSPGRDEQFF	TGCGCCAGCAGCCCCGGGAGGGATGAGCAGTTCTTC